This T cell receptor beta chain was identified during a study of tumor-infiltrating lymphocytes in primary liver carcinoma. Study background: Regardless of tissue type, samples showed similar yields of roughly 3.5 to 7.13 million productive TCRbeta reads.

Blood RNA was derived from unsorted whole blood, and germline DNA was extracted too. Prior to the surgical procedure, about 4 milliliters of peripheral blood were collected. Points from the study as a whole: Bulk samples went unsorted, so CD4+ and CD8+ repertoires were not compared. Tumors carried a top-250-clone fraction significantly exceeding that of blood (p = 0.039).

The CDR3 sequence is 13 residues long. Germline CDR1 is LGHNA and CDR2 is YNFKEQ. TCR beta cDNA was reverse-transcribed from about 500 ng of total RNA. The reaction used a constant-region primer and ProtoScript II reverse transcriptase. What produced the TCR beta libraries was three nested multiplex PCR rounds using slightly modified ARM-PCR. The first two PCR rounds used TRBV1-TRBV30 forward primers with a C-beta reverse primer, 9 to 10 cycles each. Each CDR3 protein gets one entry after TCRdb re-called the multiplex PCR reads with MiXCR. The sample consists of around 170,000 distinct CDR3 sequences, around 60% of them appearing once. In regard to this clonotype: Its antigen is unknown. This sequence may be a read error, since a much larger clone differs from it by one base.

This TCR derives from a man in his forties or fifties with primary liver carcinoma and hepatitis B virus infection. Material: peripheral blood. The chain links TRBV4-2 to TRBJ1-2; D unresolved. In DNA, the CDR3 is TGTGCCAGCAGCCAAGATGGGCTCTATGGCTTCACCTTC. This codes for CASSQDGLYGFTF.